The 14 T cell receptor beta chains below all came from one sample that was sequenced in a study of graft-versus-host responses after intestinal transplantation (dated by TCRdb to 2020 to 2023). Library preparation was by the immunoSEQ multiplex PCR assay. The clones in this table, taken by TCRdb from immuneACCESS, are in-frame only. Not every clone is retained; where verified, under half of the shortfall comes from an unresolved V gene, and the cause of the rest is unknown. The sample table contains about 54,000 clones; only one count was recorded for about 90% of them. The ten largest account for roughly 6% of the sample. Material: PBMCs, obtained more than 650 days after intestinal transplant. Receptor source: a human patient who received an intestinal transplant, so some T cells may come from the graft donor.

J is TRBJ1-5 and V is TRBV19, with D possibly matching TRBD1 (6 bases). Germline V gene lookup returns CDR1 LNHDA and CDR2 SQIVND (reference sequence). The CDR3 spans 17 residues. Deletions cut 4 bases from V and 4 bases from J, with 20 bases between. The CDR3 reads CASSTDRRQGINQPQHF. The CDR3 DNA reads TGTGCCAGTAGTACCGACCGGAGGCAGGGGATAAATCAGCCCCAGCATTTT.

This chain links TRBV19 with TRBJ2-7; D possibly uses TRBD1 or TRBD2 (5 bases each). Trimming took off 3 bases at V and 0 bases at J, with 9 bases between the two ends. The CDR3 consists of 14 residues. Germline CDR1 reads LNHDA; CDR2 reads SQIVND (reference sequence). CDR3 in DNA: TGTGCCAGTAGTATTATCGGGACCTCCTACGAGCAGTACTTC. This codes for CASSIIGTSYEQYF. Variable domain in full (rest from reference TRBV19 and TRBJ2-7): DGGITQSPKYLFRKEGQNVTLSCEQNLNHDAMYWYRQDPGQGLRLIYYSQIVNDFQKGDIAEGYSVSREKKESFPLTVTSAQKNPTAFYLCASSIIGTSYEQYFGPGTRLTVT.

The gene calls are TRBV5-1 and TRBJ2-3, with D hard to call. CDR1 SGHRS and CDR2 YFSETQ come from the germline V gene. Deletions cut 0 bases from V and 4 bases from J, with 6 bases between. The CDR3 is made up of 13 amino acids. The DNA of the CDR3 is TGCGCCAGCAGCTTGGTACCAGCAGATACGCAGTATTTT. Its translation: CASSLVPADTQYF.

The V gene is TRBV6-5, the J gene TRBJ2-7; D remains ambiguous. Germline loops: CDR1 MNHEY, CDR2 SVGAGI. This CDR3 region has 14 residues. Trimming left V 0 bases short and J 1 base short, with 7 bases between. The CDR3 here is CASSYSGKSYEQYF. CDR3 DNA: TGTGCCAGCAGTTACTCAGGCAAGTCCTACGAGCAGTACTTC.

The rearrangement joins TRBV11-3 to TRBJ2-2, with D uncertain. The V end was cut by 3 bases, the J end by 0 bases, with 8 bases between. The germline CDR1 and CDR2 sequences are SGHNT and YENEEA. This CDR3 is built from 15 residues. The CDR3 DNA reads TGTGCCAGCAGCTTCCCGGACGCGAACACCGGGGAGCTGTTTTTT. It encodes CASSFPDANTGELFF.

The chain uses TRBV7-9 and TRBJ2-7; D remains unclear. The CDR3 has 13 residues. V was trimmed by 3 bases and J by 6 bases, leaving 12 bases between them. Germline CDR1 SEHNR, CDR2 FQNEAQ (reference sequence). The CDR3 DNA reads as TGTGCCAGCAGCTTCGACCCGGACGTCGAGCAGTACTTC. Its protein is CASSFDPDVEQYF.

This clone ranks as medium-sized. V and J are TRBV5-6 and TRBJ1-1; the D gene is possibly TRBD1 (5 bases). CDR1 and CDR2 (germline): SGHDT, YYEEEE. CDR3 length: 15 amino acids. V was pared by 4 bases and J by 5 bases, with 18 bases between. CDR3 loop: CASSPPAGGRTEAFF. CDR3 DNA: TGTGCCAGCAGCCCCCCGGCTGGGGGTAGGACTGAAGCTTTCTTT.

J is TRBJ1-1 and V is TRBV4-1; 11 positions match TRBD1. The CDR3 has 17 amino acids. V trimming: 4 bases; J trimming: 5 bases; junction bases outside the gene matches: 12. The germline V gene encodes CDR1 MGHRA and CDR2 YSYEKL. CDR3 protein: CASSLTGQGDERTEAFF. CDR3 bases: TGCGCCAGCAGCCTTACGGGACAGGGGGACGAGAGGACTGAAGCTTTCTTT.

This clone was recorded only once. This chain uses TRBV14 with TRBJ2-1; D gene unclear. The CDR3 runs to 14 residues. V lost 1 base and J lost 10, with 14 bases in between. Germline CDR1 reads SGHDN; CDR2 reads FVKESK. In nucleotides, the CDR3 is TGTGCCAGCAGCCAAGTTTTAGGGTTGCGAGAGCAGTTCTTC. It yields the protein CASSQVLGLREQFF.

The rearrangement links TRBV11-3 to TRBJ1-2; D unclear. Trimming removed 0 bases at V and 4 bases at J, with 12 bases between. Looked up from germline, CDR1 is SGHNT and CDR2 is YENEEA. The CDR3 loop spans 15 amino acids. The DNA for the CDR3 is TGTGCCAGCAGCTTAGATATTACAGTGAGCTATGGCTACACCTTC. Its protein product is CASSLDITVSYGYTF.

CDR3 loop: CASSLGLTGGRTGELFF. The CDR3 DNA is TGTGCCAGCAGCTTGGGGCTGACAGGGGGCAGAACCGGGGAGCTGTTTTTT. The chain has TRBV5-8 and TRBJ2-2, with 10 bases aligning to TRBD1. There are 17 residues in the CDR3. Looked up from germline, CDR1 is SGHTS and CDR2 is YDEGEE. The junction had 7 bases not matched to a gene; V was cut back by 0 bases and J by 5 bases.

V is TRBV19 and J is TRBJ2-7, with 12 bases identical to TRBD2. Trimming took 5 bases from V and 2 from J; bases not matched to a gene: 7. CDR3 length: 16 residues. Germline V gene sequence: CDR1 LNHDA, CDR2 SQIVND (reference sequence). CDR3 sequence (DNA): TGTGCCAGTAGTCCGTTACTAGCGGGGGGCCCCTACGAGCAGTACTTC. Its translation: CASSPLLAGGPYEQYF.

The chain joins TRBV13 to TRBJ1-4, with TRBD1 matching 10 bases. The V segment lost 0 bases and the J segment 0 bases; nucleotides outside the gene matches: 1. CDR3 length equals 17 residues. Germline CDR1 PRHDT, CDR2 FYEKMQ (reference sequence). The CDR3 loop is CASSLGGQGATNEKLFF. CDR3 DNA: TGTGCCAGCAGCTTAGGAGGACAGGGGGCAACTAATGAAAAACTGTTTTTT.

The J gene is TRBJ1-2, the V gene TRBV11-2, with D possibly matching TRBD1 (5 bases). V gave up 3 bases and J gave up 7 bases, with 15 bases separating them. The CDR3 runs to 14 residues. Per the germline V gene, CDR1 is SGHAT and CDR2 is FQNNGV. The CDR3, as DNA: TGTGCCAGCAGCTTCGTTCGCGGGGGAAGTGGCTACACCTTC. Its translation is CASSFVRGGSGYTF.